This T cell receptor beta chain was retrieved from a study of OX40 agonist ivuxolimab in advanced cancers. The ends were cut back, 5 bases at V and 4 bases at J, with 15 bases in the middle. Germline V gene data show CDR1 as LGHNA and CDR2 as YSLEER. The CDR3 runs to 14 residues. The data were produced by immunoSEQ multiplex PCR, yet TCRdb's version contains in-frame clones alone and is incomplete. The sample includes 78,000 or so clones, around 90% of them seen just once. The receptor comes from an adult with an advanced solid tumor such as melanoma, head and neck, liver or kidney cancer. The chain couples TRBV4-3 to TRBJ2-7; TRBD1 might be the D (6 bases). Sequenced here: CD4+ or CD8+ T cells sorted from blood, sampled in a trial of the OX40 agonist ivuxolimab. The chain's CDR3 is CASSLDRTAYEQYF. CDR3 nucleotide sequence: TGCGCCAGCAGCTTAGACCGGACAGCGTACGAGCAGTACTTC.